One sample yielded the 12 T cell receptor beta chains listed below, sequenced in a study of blood T cell repertoires in COVID-19. TCRdb's copy holds only in-frame clones and misses some; the assay was immunoSEQ multiplex PCR. The sample yields some 180,000 clones, over 70% seen once. Sequenced: PBMCs or T cells enriched from blood (not recorded which). Receptor source: a man in his fifties or sixties who had been exposed to COVID-19.

The chain links TRBV30 to TRBJ2-7; D gene ambiguous. V lost 3 bases and J lost 3, with 6 bases in between. Germline V gene sequence: CDR1 GTSNPN, CDR2 SVGIG (reference sequence). There are 11 residues in the CDR3. Here the CDR3 reads CAWRNNYEQYF. For the CDR3, the DNA is TGTGCCTGGAGGAACAACTACGAGCAGTACTTC.

The chain has TRBV5-1 and TRBJ1-5, with D possibly matching TRBD1 (5 bases). V shed 0 bases and J shed 5 bases, with 9 bases lying between them. CDR1 is SGHRS, CDR2 YFSETQ, per germline. This CDR3 spans 14 amino acids. CDR3 nucleotides: TGCGCCAGCAGCTTGGGACAGTCGGATCAGCCCCAGCATTTT. It codes for CASSLGQSDQPQHF.

The chain employs TRBV12-3 or TRBV12-4 and TRBJ2-7, with D maybe TRBD1 (6 bases). The CDR3 loop spans 13 amino acids. Between the trimmed V and J ends, which lost 8 bases and 4 bases, there was a span of 15 bases. The chain's CDR3 is CASYQTGSYEQYF. CDR3 nucleotides: TGTGCCAGCTACCAAACAGGGTCATACGAGCAGTACTTC.

J is TRBJ1-4 and V is TRBV5-1, with TRBD1 matching 7 bases. Trimming removed 3 bases from V and 4 bases from J; junction bases left unmatched: 3. CDR1 and CDR2 (germline): SGHRS, YFSETQ. The CDR3 runs 14 residues. In nucleotides, the CDR3 is TGCGCCAGCAGCTCGACAGGGATTAATGAAAAACTGTTTTTT. The encoded protein is CASSSTGINEKLFF.

The chain combines TRBV5-1 with TRBJ2-3; 10 bases agree with TRBD2. Germline-derived CDR1 and CDR2 are SGHRS and YFSETQ. The length of the CDR3 is 16 residues. Trimming cost V 4 bases and J 6 bases; bases outside gene matches: 11. The CDR3 nucleotides are TGCGCCAGCAGCCCGGAAGCGGGAGGGCCGGGCGATACGCAGTATTTT. Translated, it gives CASSPEAGGPGDTQYF.

This clone was picked up a small number of times. The gene calls are TRBV11-2 and TRBJ1-2, with 7 bases aligning to TRBD1. The junction had 6 bases not matched to a gene; V was cut back by 0 bases and J by 5 bases. The germline gives CDR1 SGHAT, CDR2 FQNNGV. The CDR3 runs 15 residues. In DNA, the CDR3 is TGTGCCAGCAGCTTAGATCAGGGGGGAGCTTATGGCTACACCTTC. Amino acids: CASSLDQGGAYGYTF.

The chain employs TRBV30 and TRBJ2-7; TRBD1 aligns across 9 bases. CDR1 and CDR2 (germline): GTSNPN, SVGIG (reference sequence). The J segment lost 4 bases and the V segment lost 4 bases, leaving 11 bases of the junction unmatched. The CDR3 totals 15 residues. The DNA for the CDR3 is TGTGCCTGGAAAATAGCCGGGACAGGGCCGTACGAGCAGTACTTC. Translated: CAWKIAGTGPYEQYF.

The V call is TRBV7-2, the J call TRBJ2-3, with 9 bases identical to TRBD2. In germline, CDR1 is SGHTA, CDR2 FQGNSA. With V trimmed by 5 bases and J by 6 bases, 9 bases remained unmatched. The CDR3 covers 15 residues. The chain's CDR3 is CASSLGLAFSDTQYF. The CDR3 DNA sequence: TGTGCCAGCAGCCTCGGACTAGCGTTTAGTGATACGCAGTATTTT.

This clone was recorded once. This chain links TRBV30 with TRBJ2-1; possibly TRBD2 for D (6 bases). Germline V gene data show CDR1 as GTSNPN and CDR2 as SVGIG (reference sequence). This CDR3 has 13 residues. V was clipped by 0 bases and J by 8 bases, with 11 bases between them. CDR3 protein: CAWSVLGGDEQFF. The CDR3 DNA is TGTGCCTGGAGTGTACTAGGCGGGGATGAGCAGTTCTTC.

The chain joins TRBV6-2 or TRBV6-3 to TRBJ2-7; the match to TRBD1 covers 7 bases. This CDR3 has 14 residues. The trim removed 2 bases at V and 2 bases at J, leaving 3 bases unmatched. Germline lookup yields CDR1 MNHEY and CDR2 SVGEGT. The DNA of the CDR3 is TGTGCCAGCAGTTACCTGGGACAGACCTACGAGCAGTACTTC. It encodes CASSYLGQTYEQYF.

This clone showed up just a few times. The chain is built from TRBV7-9 and TRBJ2-7, with TRBD1 matching over 8 bases. The germline V gene has CDR1 SEHNR and CDR2 FQNEAQ (reference sequence). The J segment lost 6 bases and the V segment lost 1 base, leaving 8 bases of the junction unmatched. The CDR3 consists of 15 residues. CDR3 region: CASSLGGTGAGEQYF. DNA for the CDR3: TGTGCCAGCAGCTTAGGGGGGACAGGAGCGGGCGAGCAGTACTTC.

The gene calls are TRBV6-5 and TRBJ1-2; 8 bases agree with TRBD1. The CDR3 extends over 14 amino acids. CDR1 is MNHEY, CDR2 SVGAGI, per germline. V was pared by 5 bases and J by 7 bases, with 9 bases of the junction left unmatched. The CDR3: CASSSTSGGPGYTF. CDR3 in DNA: TGTGCCAGCAGTAGTACGTCAGGGGGCCCTGGCTACACCTTC.